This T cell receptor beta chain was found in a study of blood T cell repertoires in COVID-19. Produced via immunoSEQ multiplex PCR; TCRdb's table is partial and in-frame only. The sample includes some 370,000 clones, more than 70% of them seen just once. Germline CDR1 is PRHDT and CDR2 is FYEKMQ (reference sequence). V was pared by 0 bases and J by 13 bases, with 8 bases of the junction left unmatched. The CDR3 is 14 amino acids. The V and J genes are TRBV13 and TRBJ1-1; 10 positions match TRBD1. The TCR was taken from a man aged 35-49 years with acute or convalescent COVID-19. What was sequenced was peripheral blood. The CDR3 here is CASSLGQGQGFDFF. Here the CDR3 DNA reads TGTGCCAGCAGCTTAGGACAGGGACAGGGGTTTGATTTCTTT.